This T cell receptor beta chain appears in the sequencing data of a study of T cell repertoires in cytomegalovirus infection. This clonotype was recorded many times. No antigen is known for it. MiXCR, applied by TCRdb to the reads, yields one record per CDR3 protein. The sample comprises about 700,000 distinct CDR3 sequences, around a third of which are singletons, and roughly 18% rests with the top ten. The receptor's source is a human donor in good health (CMV status not recorded). Some clones in this sample may be carry-over from other donors' samples. The input for sequencing was cultured PBMCs, taken from culture after CMV antigen stimulation.

This CDR3 is CASSYGQGSYNEQFF. The CDR3 coding sequence is TGTGCCAGCAGCTACGGACAGGGATCCTACAATGAGCAGTTCTTC. The genes are TRBV11-3 and TRBJ2-1; TRBD1 agrees at 8 bases. Trimming cost V 4 bases and J 1 base; bases outside gene matches: 3. The CDR3 length is 15 residues. Germline V gene lookup returns CDR1 SGHNT and CDR2 YENEEA.